Presented here are 25 T cell receptor beta chains from one specimen sequenced in a study of PD-1 blockade in classical Hodgkin lymphoma. Clones were read by immunoSEQ multiplex PCR, and TCRdb kept only the in-frame ones, dropping some. The sample has 10,000 to 15,000 clones; 75% to 90% are singletons. Patients all relapsed after autologous stem cell transplantation, and there was variation in brentuximab vedotin exposure. The authors purified CD4+ T cells from thawed PBMCs by magnetic negative selection. Material: CD4+ T cells from blood, obtained at baseline. Receptors were obtained from a human donor with classical Hodgkin lymphoma.

The J gene is TRBJ2-7, the V gene TRBV27, with TRBD2 matching 7 bases. The CDR3 loop spans 12 amino acids. J gave up 7 bases and V 6 bases, and 6 bases lay outside the gene matches. Germline values: CDR1 MNHEY, CDR2 SMNVEV (reference sequence). The CDR3, as DNA: TGTGCCAGCAGCGGGGGGTTCGGGGAGCAGTACTTC. Its protein is CASSGGFGEQYF.

This chain links TRBV27 with TRBJ2-1; 9 nucleotides match TRBD2. J gave up 7 bases and V 2 bases, and 6 bases lay outside the gene matches. The germline V gene has CDR1 MNHEY and CDR2 SMNVEV (reference sequence). The length of the CDR3 is 15 residues. The CDR3 loop reads CASSLGLAGSNEQFF. The CDR3 bases are TGTGCCAGCAGTTTAGGGCTAGCGGGAAGTAATGAGCAGTTCTTC.

This clone was counted a few times. The chain carries TRBV19 and TRBJ2-4, with D maybe TRBD2 (5 bases). V was cut by 5 bases and J by 8 bases, with 13 bases left in between. The CDR3 sequence is 13 residues long. Looked up from germline, CDR1 is LNHDA and CDR2 is SQIVND (reference sequence). CDR3 residues: CASSPPGGYIQYF. DNA for the CDR3: TGTGCCAGTAGTCCTCCCGGAGGCTACATTCAGTACTTC. The variable domain in full, with the rest retrieved from reference TRBV19 and TRBJ2-4, is DGGITQSPKYLFRKEGQNVTLSCEQNLNHDAMYWYRQDPGQGLRLIYYSQIVNDFQKGDIAEGYSVSREKKESFPLTVTSAQKNPTAFYLCASSPPGGYIQYFGAGTRLSVL.

This chain uses TRBV28 with TRBJ1-6; 9 bases line up with TRBD1. The J segment lost 6 bases and the V segment lost 6 bases, leaving 18 bases of the junction unmatched. CDR1 is MDHEN and CDR2 is SYDVKM in the germline V gene. This CDR3 has 19 residues. CDR3 coding DNA: TGTGCCAGCAGCTCTAAGGTCCGTCTGGGACAGGGCGGTAATTCACCCCTCCACTTT. Amino acid sequence: CASSSKVRLGQGGNSPLHF.

The chain uses TRBV9 and TRBJ1-4, with 12 positions matching TRBD1. V lost 0 bases to trimming and J lost 8 bases; unmatched junction nucleotides: 14. The V gene's germline CDR1 is SGDLS and CDR2 YYNGEE. The CDR3 is 19 amino acids. CDR3 sequence (DNA): TGTGCCAGCAGCGTAGCCCCGGGGACAGGGGGCACACGTACCGAAAAACTGTTTTTT. Its protein is CASSVAPGTGGTRTEKLFF.

A note on this clone: Mismatch with germline at one junction end may stem from a read error. V gene TRBV7-3 combines with J gene TRBJ2-3; 10 bases are a match to TRBD2. This CDR3 contains 16 residues. In germline, CDR1 is SGHTA, CDR2 FQGTGA. The CDR3 coding sequence is TGTGCCAGCAGCTCCTGGACTAGCGGTGACACAGATACACAGTATTTT. Amino acid sequence: CASSSWTSGDTDTQYF. Looking up the rest from reference TRBV7-3 and TRBJ2-3 gives the full variable domain: GAGVSQTPSNKVTEKGKYVELRCDPISGHTALYWYRQSLGQGPEFLIYFQGTGAADDSGLPNDRFFAVRPEGSVSTLKIQRTERGDSAVYLCASSSWTSGDTDTQYFGPGTRLTVL.

The chain couples TRBV7-9 to TRBJ1-6, with 7 bases that match TRBD1. The CDR3 is 15 amino acids. Germline CDR1 reads SEHNR; CDR2 reads FQNEAQ (reference sequence). Unmatched junction bases numbered 8, after V lost 5 bases and J lost 7 bases. The CDR3 sequence: CASSPGQWSNSPLHF. The CDR3 nucleotides are TGTGCCAGCAGCCCGGGACAGTGGTCCAATTCACCCCTCCACTTT. Full variable domain (remainder filled in from reference TRBV7-9 and TRBJ1-6): DTGVSQNPRHKITKRGQNVTFRCDPISEHNRLYWYRQTLGQGPEFLTYFQNEAQLEKSRLLSDRFSAERPKGSFSTLEIQRTEQGDSAMYLCASSPGQWSNSPLHFGNGTRLTVT.

The CDR3 DNA is TGTGCCATCAGTGAAGGACAGGGCGCCTACAATGAGCAGTTCTTC. Translation: CAISEGQGAYNEQFF. J is TRBJ2-1 and V is TRBV10-3; TRBD1 matches 8 bases. The CDR3 extends over 15 amino acids. J gave up 2 bases and V 3 bases, and 3 bases lay outside the gene matches. Germline V gene lookup returns CDR1 ENHRY and CDR2 SYGVKD.

V and J are TRBV5-1 and TRBJ1-1, with no clear D. The germline CDR1 and CDR2 sequences are SGHRS and YFSETQ. The CDR3 runs to 15 residues. Trimming left V 3 bases short and J 8 bases short, with 20 bases between. Written as DNA, the CDR3 is TGCGCCAGCAGCTGGAGTTCCGGTCTGGGTGGCGAAGCTTTCTTT. Protein product: CASSWSSGLGGEAFF.

This chain joins TRBV18 and TRBJ1-6; D unresolved. V gave up 0 bases and J gave up 14 bases, with 8 bases separating them. CDR3 size: 12 residues. The germline CDR1 and CDR2 sequences are KGHSH and LQKENI. The CDR3, as DNA: TGTGCCAGCTCACCACCTCAGGAGGCCCTCCACTTT. Translation gives CASSPPQEALHF.

This sequence joins TRBV4-1 and TRBJ2-3; TRBD2 matches at 7 bases. This CDR3 region has 17 residues. In germline, CDR1 is MGHRA, CDR2 YSYEKL. With V trimmed by 1 base and J by 5 bases, 12 bases remained unmatched. Here the CDR3 reads CASSQVEIAGALDTQYF. The CDR3 nucleotides are TGCGCCAGCAGCCAAGTAGAGATAGCGGGTGCTCTAGATACGCAGTATTTT.

V and J are TRBV7-3 and TRBJ2-7, with 8 positions matching TRBD1. J gave up 6 bases and V 3 bases, and 7 bases lay outside the gene matches. Germline CDR1 is SGHTA and CDR2 is FQGTGA. CDR3 length: 14 amino acids. CDR3 nucleotides: TGTGCCAGCAGCTTGGAACAGGGGGTTGGCGAGCAGTACTTC. Translated: CASSLEQGVGEQYF. Variable domain in full (rest from reference TRBV7-3 and TRBJ2-7): GAGVSQTPSNKVTEKGKYVELRCDPISGHTALYWYRQSLGQGPEFLIYFQGTGAADDSGLPNDRFFAVRPEGSVSTLKIQRTERGDSAVYLCASSLEQGVGEQYFGPGTRLTVT.

This clone occurred a few times. The V gene is TRBV11-2, the J gene TRBJ2-5, with D perhaps matching TRBD2 (6 bases). V was shortened by 0 bases and J by 8 bases, with 10 bases between the two germline ends. This CDR3 has 13 residues. From germline, CDR1 is SGHAT and CDR2 FQNNGV. The DNA of the CDR3 is TGTGCCAGCAGCTTAGATGCGGGGTACACCCAGTACTTC. Translation gives CASSLDAGYTQYF.

This clone has only one observation. V is TRBV27 and J is TRBJ2-7; D not certain. Germline assignment: CDR1 MNHEY and CDR2 SMNVEV (reference sequence). The CDR3 is 12 residues long. V dropped 3 bases and J dropped 6 bases, with 9 bases sitting between them. This chain's CDR3 is CASSLDGIEQYF. CDR3 bases: TGTGCCAGCAGTTTGGATGGCATCGAGCAGTACTTC.

In DNA, the CDR3 is TGTGCCAGCAGTTCCCTTCGGGGGGCGGGCTACACCTTC. This sequence encodes CASSSLRGAGYTF. This sequence joins TRBV6-5 and TRBJ1-2; perhaps TRBD1 as D (6 bases). CDR3 size: 13 residues. Germline CDR1 and CDR2: MNHEY and SVGAGI. V was cut by 4 bases and J by 8 bases, with 14 bases left in between.

This chain links TRBV29-1 with TRBJ1-2; D remains unclear. V was shortened by 4 bases and J by 3 bases, with 12 bases between the two germline ends. CDR1 SQVTM and CDR2 ANQGSEA come from the germline V gene. The CDR3 extends over 13 amino acids. The CDR3 spells CSVVSGTYYGYTF. In nucleotides, the CDR3 is TGCAGCGTTGTAAGTGGCACCTACTATGGCTACACCTTC.

The J gene is TRBJ1-1, the V gene TRBV30; D unresolved. The CDR3 totals 15 residues. Germline V lookup: CDR1 GTSNPN, CDR2 SVGIG (reference sequence). Between the trimmed V and J ends, which lost 4 bases and 1 base, there was a span of 16 bases. The CDR3 protein is CAWKGVGATNTEAFF. The CDR3 bases are TGTGCCTGGAAGGGTGTTGGCGCCACGAACACTGAAGCTTTCTTT.

The gene calls are TRBV28 and TRBJ2-3, with 9 nucleotides matching TRBD2. The CDR3 has 15 amino acids. The germline gives CDR1 MDHEN, CDR2 SYDVKM. V lost 8 bases, J lost 4 bases, and 10 bases stayed unmatched. In DNA form, the CDR3 reads TGTGCCAGCGGGATTAGCGGGGGAGGGGCAGATACGCAGTATTTT. Its protein is CASGISGGGADTQYF. The variable domain in full, completed from reference TRBV28 and TRBJ2-3, reads DVKVTQSSRYLVKRTGEKVFLECVQDMDHENMFWYRQDPGLGLRLIYFSYDVKMKEKGDIPEGYSVSREKKERFSLILESASTNQTSMYLCASGISGGGADTQYFGPGTRLTVL.

V usage is TRBV7-2 and J usage is TRBJ2-7; D unresolved. CDR1 is SGHTA and CDR2 is FQGNSA in the germline V gene. The CDR3 extends over 16 amino acids. The V end lost 3 bases, the J end lost 6 bases, and 21 bases lay between the germline ends. CDR3: CASSFGSTTSTREQYF. The CDR3 nucleotides read TGTGCCAGCAGCTTTGGATCAACGACGTCCACGCGCGAGCAGTACTTC.

V and J are TRBV29-1 and TRBJ1-2, with D hard to call. Trimming removed 3 bases from V and 4 bases from J, with 6 bases in between. This CDR3 is built from 11 residues. The germline V gene has CDR1 SQVTM and CDR2 ANQGSEA. This CDR3 is CSVDFGYGYTF. DNA of the CDR3: TGCAGCGTTGATTTCGGCTATGGCTACACCTTC.

The chain carries TRBV20-1 and TRBJ2-7; perhaps D is TRBD1 or TRBD2 (6 bases each). CDR1 DFQATT and CDR2 SNEGSKA come from the germline V gene (reference sequence). The ends were cut back, 6 bases at V and 3 bases at J, with 9 bases in the middle. The CDR3 sequence is 11 residues long. CDR3 amino acids: CSAGGIYEQYF. The CDR3 DNA sequence: TGCAGTGCAGGGGGGATCTACGAGCAGTACTTC.

The V and J genes are TRBV19 and TRBJ2-1, with D possibly being TRBD2 (6 bases). The CDR3 totals 15 residues. Trimming removed 4 bases at V and 9 bases at J, with 19 bases between. Germline lookup yields CDR1 LNHDA and CDR2 SQIVND (reference sequence). The CDR3 bases are TGTGCCAGTAGTACAGGCGCGACTAGGTTAGTTGAGCAGTTCTTC. It specifies CASSTGATRLVEQFF.

This clone was counted between two and nine times. As DNA, the CDR3 is TGTGCCAGCAGGGGGCCAAACTACGAGCAGTACTTC. Its protein is CASRGPNYEQYF. The chain is built from TRBV2 and TRBJ2-7; weak D call: TRBD1 (5 bases). This CDR3 is built from 12 residues. Germline-derived CDR1 and CDR2 are SNHLY and FYNNEI. Trimming took 6 bases from V and 3 from J, leaving 9 bases between them.

The genes are TRBV19 and TRBJ2-5; TRBD1 might be the D (6 bases). V dropped 4 bases and J dropped 2 bases, with 14 bases sitting between them. From germline, CDR1 is LNHDA and CDR2 SQIVND (reference sequence). The CDR3 covers 15 residues. CDR3 loop: CASSRGTTKQETQYF. The CDR3 bases are TGTGCCAGTAGTAGAGGGACAACAAAACAAGAGACCCAGTACTTC.

V and J are TRBV9 and TRBJ1-1; 7 bases line up with TRBD1. The CDR3 sequence is 16 residues long. The germline CDR1 and CDR2 sequences are SGDLS and YYNGEE. Losses at the gene ends were 3 bases for V and 0 bases for J; bases not matched to a gene: 8. For the CDR3, the DNA is TGTGCCAGCAGCGCTCGGGGACAGATGGTGAACACTGAAGCTTTCTTT. This codes for CASSARGQMVNTEAFF.